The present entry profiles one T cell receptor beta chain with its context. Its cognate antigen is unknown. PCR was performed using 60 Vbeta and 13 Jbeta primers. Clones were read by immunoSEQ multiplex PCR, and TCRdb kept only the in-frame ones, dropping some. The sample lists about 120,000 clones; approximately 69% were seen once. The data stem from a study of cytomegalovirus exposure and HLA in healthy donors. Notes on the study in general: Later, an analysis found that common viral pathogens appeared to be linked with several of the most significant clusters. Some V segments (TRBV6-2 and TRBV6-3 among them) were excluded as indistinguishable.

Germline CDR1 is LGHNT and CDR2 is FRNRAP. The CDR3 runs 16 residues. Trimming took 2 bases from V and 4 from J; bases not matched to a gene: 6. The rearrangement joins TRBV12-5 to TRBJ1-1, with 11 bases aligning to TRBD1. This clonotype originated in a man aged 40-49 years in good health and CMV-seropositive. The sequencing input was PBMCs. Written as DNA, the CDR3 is TGTGCTAGTGGTTTGCTAACCGGGACAGGGGGCACTGAAGCTTTCTTT. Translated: CASGLLTGTGGTEAFF.